This entry lists 28 T cell receptor beta chains sequenced from one sample in a study of CD8 T cells in Susac syndrome. RNA in amounts of roughly 0.5 to 1 ug was reverse transcribed with random hexamers. TCRdb ran MiXCR on the immunoSEQ multiplex PCR reads and lists one entry per CDR3 protein. The sample records 150,000 to 200,000 distinct CDR3 sequences, 85% to 95% being singletons. The sample was CD4+ T cells from PBMCs. These TCRs come from a human donor with Susac syndrome.

The chain uses TRBV20-1 and TRBJ2-2; a weak D match, TRBD2 (7 bases). The CDR3 is made up of 15 amino acids. CDR1 and CDR2 from the germline V gene are DFQATT and SNEGSKA (reference sequence). The V and J ends lost 4 bases and 6 bases respectively, with 18 bases between them. CDR3 residues: CSATDRRGGAGELFF. CDR3 DNA sequence: TGCAGTGCTACGGATCGGAGGGGGGGCGCCGGGGAGCTGTTTTTT.

The gene calls are TRBV2 and TRBJ1-2; D remains ambiguous. This CDR3 spans 13 amino acids. The V gene's germline CDR1 is SNHLY and CDR2 FYNNEI. Trimming shortened V by 5 bases and J by 6 bases, and 13 bases separated the two germline ends. The CDR3 region has the DNA TGTGCCAGCAGTTTAGAAAGGAGGGATGGCTACACCTTC. The encoded protein is CASSLERRDGYTF.

The chain employs TRBV2 and TRBJ2-1; the match to TRBD2 covers 7 bases. This CDR3 is built from 15 residues. V lost 4 bases, J lost 7 bases, and 10 bases stayed unmatched. The germline CDR1 and CDR2 sequences are SNHLY and FYNNEI. The CDR3 nucleotides are TGTGCCAGCAGTGTTTCCCCTTTGGGGGGGAATGAGCAGTTCTTC. Residues: CASSVSPLGGNEQFF.

The chain links TRBV12-3 or TRBV12-4 to TRBJ2-7; either TRBD1 or TRBD2 may supply D (5 bases each). The CDR3 has 14 amino acids. Trimming removed 3 bases at V and 7 bases at J, with 16 bases between. CDR3: CASSFRDDGKEQYF. Written as DNA, the CDR3 is TGTGCCAGCAGTTTTAGGGACGATGGTAAGGAGCAGTACTTC.

This chain links TRBV9 with TRBJ1-2; D is possibly TRBD1 (6 bases). The V end lost 1 base, the J end lost 3 bases, and 13 bases lay between the germline ends. In germline, CDR1 is SGDLS, CDR2 YYNGEE. The CDR3 consists of 15 residues. CDR3 residues: CASSVFSDSDYGYTF. In DNA form, the CDR3 reads TGTGCCAGCAGCGTATTCTCGGACAGCGACTATGGCTACACCTTC. Using reference TRBV9 and TRBJ1-2 for the parts outside the CDR3, the full variable domain is DSGVTQTPKHLITATGQRVTLRCSPRSGDLSVYWYQQSLDQGLQFLIQYYNGEERAKGNILERFSAQQFPDLHSELNLSSLELGDSALYFCASSVFSDSDYGYTFGSGTRLTVV.

V usage is TRBV5-1 and J usage is TRBJ2-6; D gene uncertain. V lost 2 bases and J 0 bases, leaving 6 bases between the germline ends. This CDR3 has 15 amino acids. CDR1 and CDR2 from the germline V gene are SGHRS and YFSETQ. The CDR3 sequence is CASSLGNSGANVLTF. The CDR3 DNA follows: TGCGCCAGCAGCTTAGGGAACTCTGGGGCCAACGTCCTGACTTTC. The variable domain in full, with the rest retrieved from reference TRBV5-1 and TRBJ2-6, is KAGVTQTPRYLIKTRGQQVTLSCSPISGHRSVSWYQQTPGQGLQFLFEYFSETQRNKGNFPGRFSGRQFSNSRSEMNVSTLELGDSALYLCASSLGNSGANVLTFGAGSRLTVL.

This sequence joins TRBV9 and TRBJ2-3; the match to TRBD2 covers 14 bases. CDR1 is SGDLS and CDR2 is YYNGEE in the germline V gene. The V and J ends lost 5 bases and 0 bases, in that order; junction bases with no gene match: 11. The CDR3 is made up of 19 amino acids. The CDR3 protein is CASRSGLGTSGSSTDTQYF. The DNA of the CDR3 is TGTGCCAGCAGATCAGGACTAGGGACTAGCGGGAGTAGCACAGATACGCAGTATTTT.

The sample holds one count of this clonotype. The chain links TRBV5-1 to TRBJ2-5, with D unresolved. V lost 3 bases and J lost 0, with 6 bases in between. CDR1 SGHRS and CDR2 YFSETQ come from the germline V gene. The CDR3 is made up of 13 amino acids. CDR3: CASSSQNQETQYF. In DNA, the CDR3 is TGCGCCAGCAGCTCCCAAAACCAAGAGACCCAGTACTTC.

This rearrangement joins TRBV3-1 to TRBJ2-7; D gene uncertain. The CDR3 covers 11 residues. Germline values: CDR1 LGHDT, CDR2 YNNKEL (reference sequence). V was shortened by 5 bases and J by 3 bases, with 5 bases between the two germline ends. CDR3 DNA: TGTGCCAGCAGCAATAACTACGAGCAGTACTTC. Translation: CASSNNYEQYF.

This clonotype turned up a few times. The chain recombines TRBV3-1 with TRBJ1-2; D remains ambiguous. The germline V gene encodes CDR1 LGHDT and CDR2 YNNKEL (reference sequence). V shed 0 bases and J shed 4 bases, with 6 bases lying between them. This CDR3 is 13 amino acids long. CDR3 residues: CASSQDGVYGYTF. The CDR3, as DNA: TGTGCCAGCAGCCAAGATGGAGTCTATGGCTACACCTTC.

The chain combines TRBV20-1 with TRBJ1-1; D remains ambiguous. The length of the CDR3 is 11 residues. CDR1 is DFQATT and CDR2 is SNEGSKA in the germline V gene (reference sequence). Trimming left V 1 base short and J 3 bases short, with 3 bases between. The CDR3 nucleotides read TGCAGTGCTAGAGTCGACACTGAAGCTTTCTTT. Translating gives CSARVDTEAFF.

The rearrangement links TRBV9 to TRBJ2-3; 15 bases fit TRBD2. This CDR3 spans 18 amino acids. Unmatched junction bases numbered 4, after V lost 2 bases and J lost 0 bases. Germline V CDR1 and CDR2: SGDLS, YYNGEE. CDR3 DNA sequence: TGTGCCAGCAGCGTGGGACTAGCGGGGGGCCGTAGCACAGATACGCAGTATTTT. It translates to CASSVGLAGGRSTDTQYF.

This clonotype was counted a single time. The V call is TRBV12-3 or TRBV12-4, the J call TRBJ2-2; perhaps TRBD1 as D (6 bases). The CDR3 runs to 13 residues. Trimming shortened V by 8 bases and J by 4 bases, and 11 bases separated the two germline ends. CDR3 in DNA: TGTGCCAGCGCTCGACAGGCCACCGGGGAGCTGTTTTTT. Translation gives CASARQATGELFF.

The chain carries TRBV5-1 and TRBJ1-1; 7 nucleotides agree with TRBD1. Unmatched junction bases numbered 6, after V lost 0 bases and J lost 1 base. Germline V lookup: CDR1 SGHRS, CDR2 YFSETQ. The CDR3 has 16 residues. The CDR3 region has the DNA TGCGCCAGCAGCTTGGGACCCCAGGGGGGGAACACTGAAGCTTTCTTT. Translating it yields CASSLGPQGGNTEAFF.

This clonotype has a single count. J is TRBJ1-2 and V is TRBV19; tentative D call: TRBD1 (5 bases). V was shortened by 4 bases and J by 2 bases, with 14 bases between the two germline ends. The CDR3 length is 15 residues. Per the germline V gene, CDR1 is LNHDA and CDR2 is SQIVND (reference sequence). CDR3 sequence (DNA): TGTGCCAGTAGTACCTGGACACTGTTGAACTATGGCTACACCTTC. This encodes CASSTWTLLNYGYTF.

This chain connects TRBV20-1 to TRBJ2-3; no clear D. V dropped 5 bases and J dropped 1 base, with 7 bases sitting between them. This CDR3 region has 12 residues. Germline loops: CDR1 DFQATT, CDR2 SNEGSKA (reference sequence). CDR3 loop: CSAPTGTDTQYF. The CDR3 DNA reads TGCAGTGCTCCTACTGGCACAGATACGCAGTATTTT.

This rearrangement joins TRBV12-3 or TRBV12-4 to TRBJ2-4, with D perhaps matching TRBD1 (5 bases). V shed 5 bases and J shed 5 bases, with 16 bases lying between them. CDR3 length equals 15 residues. This CDR3 is CASSLQGKVENIQYF. The CDR3 DNA follows: TGTGCCAGCAGTCTCCAGGGTAAGGTTGAAAACATTCAGTACTTC.

Here the CDR3 DNA reads TGCGCCAGCAGCCAACAGGAGGGATCTCGGTATGGCTACACCTTC. Its protein is CASSQQEGSRYGYTF. The genes are TRBV4-1 and TRBJ1-2; D unclear. The CDR3 is 15 amino acids. In germline, CDR1 is MGHRA, CDR2 YSYEKL. V lost 2 bases and J 5 bases, leaving 15 bases between the germline ends.

The chain has TRBV4-2 and TRBJ2-3; maybe TRBD2 (6 bases). The CDR3 extends over 18 amino acids. V was trimmed by 0 bases and J by 4 bases, leaving 20 bases between them. The germline V gene has CDR1 LGHNA and CDR2 YNFKEQ. The CDR3 loop is CASSQDPPGSRRADTQYF. CDR3 sequence (DNA): TGTGCCAGCAGCCAAGATCCACCCGGGAGCCGGCGGGCAGATACGCAGTATTTT.

V gene TRBV3-1 combines with J gene TRBJ2-7, with D perhaps TRBD2 (5 bases). The ends were cut back, 4 bases at V and 4 bases at J, with 17 bases in the middle. The CDR3 extends over 15 amino acids. Germline CDR1 and CDR2: LGHDT and YNNKEL (reference sequence). DNA of the CDR3: TGTGCCAGCAGCCTAGGCGCAGGACGAGGGTACGAGCAGTACTTC. Amino acid sequence: CASSLGAGRGYEQYF.

The chain couples TRBV2 to TRBJ1-2; TRBD1 matches at 7 bases. The V gene's germline CDR1 is SNHLY and CDR2 FYNNEI. With V trimmed by 7 bases and J by 5 bases, 4 bases remained unmatched. The CDR3 loop spans 12 amino acids. Here the CDR3 DNA reads TGTGCCAGCAAGGGGGCAGAGTATGGCTACACCTTC. Amino acid sequence: CASKGAEYGYTF.

This chain joins TRBV11-3 and TRBJ2-7, with TRBD2 identical over 8 bases. This CDR3 region has 15 residues. V dropped 0 bases and J dropped 2; count of bases not matched to a gene: 3. Germline CDR1 SGHNT, CDR2 YENEEA. The CDR3 here is CASSLESGGAYEQYF. DNA for the CDR3: TGTGCCAGCAGCTTAGAGTCGGGGGGGGCCTACGAGCAGTACTTC.

The V call is TRBV5-5, the J call TRBJ2-3; possibly TRBD2 for D (6 bases). Trimming shortened V by 1 base and J by 4 bases, and 13 bases separated the two germline ends. The CDR3 is made up of 15 amino acids. The germline V gene encodes CDR1 SGHKS and CDR2 YYEKEE (reference sequence). CDR3 protein: CASSLLARGSDTQYF. The CDR3 DNA reads TGTGCCAGCAGCTTGCTTGCGCGGGGATCAGATACGCAGTATTTT.

V usage is TRBV4-3 and J usage is TRBJ2-7; no firm D call. Germline V lookup: CDR1 LGHNA, CDR2 YSLEER. The CDR3 totals 15 residues. V lost 2 bases and J lost 3, with 14 bases in between. CDR3 region: CASSQMTLPDYEQYF. Here the CDR3 DNA reads TGCGCCAGCAGCCAAATGACTCTCCCCGACTACGAGCAGTACTTC.

This chain joins TRBV24-1 and TRBJ2-5; D call uncertain. This CDR3 is built from 13 residues. The V gene's germline CDR1 is KGHDR and CDR2 SFDVKD. Trimming took 5 bases from V and 4 from J, leaving 10 bases between them. The CDR3 DNA reads TGTGCCACCAGTGTCAACAGCTCAGAGACCCAGTACTTC. Protein product: CATSVNSSETQYF.

The J gene is TRBJ1-5, the V gene TRBV20-1; TRBD1 agrees at 8 bases. The germline V gene has CDR1 DFQATT and CDR2 SNEGSKA (reference sequence). V was clipped by 2 bases and J by 4 bases; unmatched bases: 4. This CDR3 is 14 amino acids long. CDR3 DNA: TGCAGTGCTAGACCAACAGGGGGGAATCAGCCCCAGCATTTT. Translating it yields CSARPTGGNQPQHF.

The chain recombines TRBV6-2 or TRBV6-3 with TRBJ1-2, with D hard to call. CDR3 length equals 13 residues. In germline, CDR1 is MNHEY, CDR2 SVGEGT. V lost 3 bases to trimming and J lost 6 bases, with 11 bases between them. CDR3 residues: CASSYGRENGYTF. In nucleotides, the CDR3 is TGTGCCAGCAGTTATGGCCGCGAGAATGGCTACACCTTC.

The J gene is TRBJ1-1, the V gene TRBV3-1; D is unclear. This CDR3 has 14 residues. The germline V gene has CDR1 LGHDT and CDR2 YNNKEL (reference sequence). Trimming left V 0 bases short and J 4 bases short, with 9 bases between. DNA of the CDR3: TGTGCCAGCAGCCAAGAGTCTCCGGGCACTGAAGCTTTCTTT. Its translation is CASSQESPGTEAFF.